One and the same sample provided the 30 T cell receptor beta chains below, sequenced in a study of OX40 agonist ivuxolimab in advanced cancers. Library construction relied on the immunoSEQ multiplex PCR assay. TCRdb took over this immuneACCESS table, retaining in-frame rearrangements with V and J assigned. Such tables are incomplete; in checked studies, under half of the missing clones stem from an unresolved V gene, and the remainder is unexplained. The sample includes fewer than 100,000 clones, with 89% observed a single time. The ten largest clones add up to about 9% of the sample. The source material was CD4+ or CD8+ T cells sorted from blood, sampled in a trial of the OX40 agonist ivuxolimab. These receptor sequences come from an adult with an advanced solid tumor such as melanoma, head and neck, liver or kidney cancer.

The chain couples TRBV21-1 to TRBJ1-1; TRBD1 is taken as the D call from the table, unchecked against the DNA. TRBV21-1 is assigned pseudogene status. This CDR3 has 19 residues. The CDR3 DNA reads TGTGCCAGCAGCAAAGCGCTTTCAGGACACGACAGGGGCAACACTGAAGCTTTCTTT. This translates into CASSKALSGHDRGNTEAFF.

This chain connects TRBV5-8 to TRBJ2-7; D is ambiguous. The CDR3 covers 14 residues. Germline values: CDR1 SGHTS, CDR2 YDEGEE. V lost 0 bases and J 3 bases, leaving 10 bases between the germline ends. CDR3 sequence: CASSLGGRIYEQYF. The CDR3 DNA is TGTGCCAGCAGCTTGGGCGGACGGATCTACGAGCAGTACTTC.

The V call is TRBV6-1, the J call TRBJ2-7; D gene ambiguous. CDR3 length: 12 residues. Trimming took off 6 bases at V and 3 bases at J, with 9 bases between the two ends. Germline V gives CDR1 MNHNS, CDR2 SASEGT. The CDR3 here is CASRPDIYEQYF. In DNA form, the CDR3 reads TGTGCCAGCAGACCCGACATCTACGAGCAGTACTTC.

This rearrangement joins TRBV2 to TRBJ2-5, with 9 bases lining up with TRBD1. CDR1 and CDR2 from the germline V gene are SNHLY and FYNNEI. V gave up 5 bases and J gave up 3 bases; unmatched junction bases: 7. The CDR3 totals 15 residues. CDR3 in DNA: TGTGCCAGCAGTCCCCGAAGGGACAGGGAAGAGACCCAGTACTTC. This translates into CASSPRRDREETQYF. Full variable domain (outside the CDR3, taken from reference TRBV2 and TRBJ2-5): EPEVTQTPSHQVTQMGQEVILRCVPISNHLYFYWYRQILGQKVEFLVSFYNNEISEKSEIFDDQFSVERPDGSNFTLKIRSTKLEDSAMYFCASSPRRDREETQYFGPGTRLLVL.

V is TRBV10-3 and J is TRBJ2-7; 9 nucleotides agree with TRBD2. The germline V gene encodes CDR1 ENHRY and CDR2 SYGVKD. Trimming cost V 4 bases and J 0 bases; bases outside gene matches: 7. This CDR3 region has 16 residues. DNA for the CDR3: TGTGCCATCAGTGGGAAGGCGGGGGGGAGCTCCTACGAGCAGTACTTC. Its protein product is CAISGKAGGSSYEQYF.

V is TRBV5-1 and J is TRBJ1-3, with D perhaps matching TRBD1 (5 bases). This CDR3 is built from 17 residues. Germline values: CDR1 SGHRS, CDR2 YFSETQ. Trimming removed 0 bases from V and 0 bases from J, with 13 bases in between. The CDR3: CASSLAGRGASGNTIYF. The CDR3 bases are TGCGCCAGCAGCTTGGCCGGGAGGGGAGCCTCTGGAAACACCATATATTTT.

The rearrangement uses TRBV4-2 and TRBJ2-2; the D gene is possibly TRBD2 (5 bases). The CDR3 contains 13 residues. The germline V and J ends were trimmed by 4 bases and 7 bases, with 10 bases remaining between them. Per the germline V gene, CDR1 is LGHNA and CDR2 is YNFKEQ. CDR3 protein: CASSPPRGGELFF. The CDR3 nucleotides read TGTGCCAGCAGCCCCCCCCGGGGCGGGGAGCTGTTTTTT.

This sequence joins TRBV4-2 and TRBJ2-3; tentatively, D is TRBD1 or TRBD2 (5 bases each). Trimming cost V 2 bases and J 5 bases, with 26 bases left between them. This CDR3 has 19 residues. Germline loops: CDR1 LGHNA, CDR2 YNFKEQ. The CDR3 sequence is CASSQLTTTGRARGDTQYF. CDR3 in DNA: TGTGCCAGCAGCCAACTTACAACCACGGGGCGGGCTAGGGGAGATACGCAGTATTTT.

The J gene is TRBJ2-2, the V gene TRBV27; D is unclear. V lost 3 bases to trimming and J lost 0 bases, with 8 bases between them. Germline assignment: CDR1 MNHEY and CDR2 SMNVEV (reference sequence). The CDR3 is made up of 15 amino acids. CDR3 DNA: TGTGCCAGCAGTTTGGTAGGAGCGAACACCGGGGAGCTGTTTTTT. This codes for CASSLVGANTGELFF.

The V and J genes are TRBV10-3 and TRBJ2-3; possible D gene TRBD1, 5 bases. The ends were cut back, 3 bases at V and 1 base at J, with 8 bases in the middle. Germline values: CDR1 ENHRY, CDR2 SYGVKD. The CDR3 is 14 amino acids. This CDR3 is CAISDTTGTDTQYF. In nucleotides, the CDR3 is TGTGCCATCAGTGACACGACAGGCACAGATACGCAGTATTTT.

The chain joins TRBV7-9 to TRBJ2-1; TRBD2 agrees at 13 bases. J gave up 1 base and V 1 base, and 1 base lay outside the gene matches. There are 17 residues in the CDR3. Germline-derived CDR1 and CDR2 are SEHNR and FQNEAQ (reference sequence). The CDR3 coding sequence is TGTGCCAGCAGCTTAGGACTAGCGGGGGGTTCCTACAATGAGCAGTTCTTC. Translated, it gives CASSLGLAGGSYNEQFF.

V and J are TRBV27 and TRBJ2-7; 12 bases fit TRBD2. V lost 6 bases, J lost 6 bases, and 12 bases stayed unmatched. Per the germline V gene, CDR1 is MNHEY and CDR2 is SMNVEV (reference sequence). The CDR3 is 16 amino acids. The CDR3, as DNA: TGTGCCAGCAGCCCAGGAAGGGGACTAGCGGGTTTCGAGCAGTACTTC. Its protein is CASSPGRGLAGFEQYF.

The rearrangement uses TRBV10-1 and TRBJ2-1; 7 positions agree with TRBD2. Germline V gene data show CDR1 as WNHNN and CDR2 as SYGVQD (reference sequence). V trimming: 4 bases; J trimming: 7 bases; junction bases outside the gene matches: 7. There are 14 residues in the CDR3. CDR3 nucleotides: TGCGCCAGCAGTGTAGCAGCGGGAAGTAATGAGCAGTTCTTC. Amino acids: CASSVAAGSNEQFF.

V usage is TRBV29-1 and J usage is TRBJ2-1, with no clear D. CDR1 and CDR2 from the germline V gene are SQVTM and ANQGSEA. Trimming took off 6 bases at V and 10 bases at J, with 22 bases between the two ends. The CDR3 runs to 14 residues. In DNA, the CDR3 is TGCAGCGTGCTACAGCGCCCCTCGATACAAGAGCAGTTCTTC. It translates to CSVLQRPSIQEQFF.

DNA for the CDR3: TGTGCCAGCAGCCACCTAGGGAACCCACAGGCGGTCGGGACCCAGTACTTC. It yields the protein CASSHLGNPQAVGTQYF. The chain has TRBV14 and TRBJ2-5, with D possibly matching TRBD1 (5 bases). This CDR3 is built from 17 residues. Trimming left V 3 bases short and J 7 bases short, with 24 bases between. CDR1 is SGHDN and CDR2 is FVKESK in the germline V gene. Full variable domain (outside the CDR3, taken from reference TRBV14 and TRBJ2-5): EAGVTQFPSHSVIEKGQTVTLRCDPISGHDNLYWYRRVMGKEIKFLLHFVKESKQDESGMPNNRFLAERTGGTYSTLKVQPAELEDSGVYFCASSHLGNPQAVGTQYFGPGTRLLVL.

The CDR3 DNA sequence: TGTGCCAGCTCACCATCCCAGATGGCTTGGAACACTGAAGCTTTCTTT. It yields the protein CASSPSQMAWNTEAFF. V is TRBV18 and J is TRBJ1-1; D call uncertain. CDR1 is KGHSH, CDR2 LQKENI, per germline. Trimming shortened V by 2 bases and J by 1 base, and 14 bases separated the two germline ends. The CDR3 consists of 16 residues.

This clone appeared once. The sample carries other DNA sequences with the same CDR3. The chain is built from TRBV2 and TRBJ1-2; no clear D gene. V dropped 4 bases and J dropped 4 bases, with 13 bases sitting between them. The CDR3 loop spans 14 amino acids. Germline V lookup: CDR1 SNHLY, CDR2 FYNNEI. CDR3 bases: TGTGCCAGCAGTGGATTGGGCCCTGCCTATGGCTACACCTTC. This encodes CASSGLGPAYGYTF.

The chain uses TRBV7-9 and TRBJ1-1, with D perhaps matching TRBD1 (5 bases). This CDR3 spans 14 amino acids. Trimming left V 1 base short and J 5 bases short, with 11 bases between. CDR1 SEHNR and CDR2 FQNEAQ come from the germline V gene (reference sequence). In nucleotides, the CDR3 is TGTGCCAGCAGCTTAGTTCAGGGTCGAACTGAAGCTTTCTTT. It yields the protein CASSLVQGRTEAFF.

This rearrangement joins TRBV5-4 to TRBJ1-4, with D possibly being TRBD1 (5 bases). V lost 4 bases and J 0 bases, leaving 13 bases between the germline ends. Germline lookup yields CDR1 SGHNT and CDR2 YYREEE (reference sequence). The CDR3 has 16 amino acids. The CDR3 coding sequence is TGTGCCAGCAGCGCACCCAAGGGGCCAACTAATGAAAAACTGTTTTTT. Translating it yields CASSAPKGPTNEKLFF.

The chain recombines TRBV5-4 with TRBJ2-1; no clear D. V was shortened by 4 bases and J by 0 bases, with 11 bases between the two germline ends. This CDR3 spans 15 amino acids. In germline, CDR1 is SGHNT, CDR2 YYREEE (reference sequence). CDR3 sequence: CASSPDPSSYNEQFF. CDR3 bases: TGTGCCAGCAGCCCTGACCCGAGCTCCTACAATGAGCAGTTCTTC.

The sample holds a few counts of this clone. The V gene is TRBV2, the J gene TRBJ1-5; D gene ambiguous. Germline CDR1 and CDR2: SNHLY and FYNNEI. The V end was cut by 3 bases, the J end by 1 base, with 4 bases between. There are 13 residues in the CDR3. CDR3 nucleotide sequence: TGTGCCAGCAGTGACGAAAGCAATCAGCCCCAGCATTTT. Translating gives CASSDESNQPQHF.

The chain links TRBV6-1 to TRBJ2-1; 12 nucleotides match TRBD2. V lost 3 bases, J lost 5 bases, and 2 bases stayed unmatched. The CDR3 has 15 amino acids. Germline V gives CDR1 MNHNS, CDR2 SASEGT. The CDR3 region is CASSEGLAGNNEQFF. The CDR3 coding sequence is TGTGCCAGCAGTGAGGGACTAGCGGGTAACAATGAGCAGTTCTTC.

Here the CDR3 DNA reads TGTGCCAGCAGTGTCGGGGCTAGCGTACAGACCCAGTACTTC. Its translation is CASSVGASVQTQYF. The chain couples TRBV2 to TRBJ2-5; a possible D gene is TRBD2 (6 bases). Germline CDR1 is SNHLY and CDR2 is FYNNEI. The germline V and J ends were trimmed by 4 bases and 6 bases, with 15 bases remaining between them. This CDR3 spans 14 amino acids.

J is TRBJ2-2 and V is TRBV7-6; D perhaps matches TRBD2 (5 bases). V was pared by 5 bases and J by 2 bases, with 15 bases between. CDR3 size: 16 residues. CDR1 is SGHVS and CDR2 is FNYEAQ in the germline V gene. CDR3 protein: CASSTQLGYNTGELFF. The CDR3 DNA reads as TGTGCCAGCAGCACCCAACTAGGTTACAACACCGGGGAGCTGTTTTTT.

This clone was seen a few times. The rearrangement links TRBV4-2 to TRBJ2-3; TRBD1 matches at 7 bases. Germline CDR1 LGHNA, CDR2 YNFKEQ. This CDR3 has 14 amino acids. V trimming: 4 bases; J trimming: 8 bases; junction bases outside the gene matches: 9. For the CDR3, the DNA is TGTGCCAGCAGCCTAACAGGGGTGGGGGCTACGCAGTATTTT. Translated, it gives CASSLTGVGATQYF.

The chain couples TRBV11-2 to TRBJ2-4; 7 bases align to TRBD2. Germline V lookup: CDR1 SGHAT, CDR2 FQNNGV. J lost 14 bases, V lost 5 bases, and 12 bases had no gene match. CDR3 length: 13 amino acids. As DNA, the CDR3 is TGTGCCAGCAGCGCCGGGACTACCAACCCGGAGTACTTC. Translating gives CASSAGTTNPEYF.

This rearrangement joins TRBV7-9 to TRBJ1-2, with 10 nucleotides matching TRBD1. CDR1 is SEHNR and CDR2 is FQNEAQ in the germline V gene (reference sequence). With 1 base clipped from V and 2 bases from J, the junction kept 4 bases outside the gene matches. The CDR3 totals 16 residues. The CDR3 DNA is TGTGCCAGCAGCTTAGGAGGGGGACAGGGGAACTATGGCTACACCTTC. This translates into CASSLGGGQGNYGYTF.

The chain uses TRBV7-9 and TRBJ2-3; D not resolved. This CDR3 contains 15 residues. V was shortened by 2 bases and J by 0 bases, with 9 bases between the two germline ends. Germline V gene sequence: CDR1 SEHNR, CDR2 FQNEAQ (reference sequence). Written as DNA, the CDR3 is TGTGCCAGCAGCTTATTGTCGCAAAGCACAGATACGCAGTATTTT. This codes for CASSLLSQSTDTQYF.

This clone appeared a few times. The chain is built from TRBV6-4 and TRBJ2-2; D possibly matches TRBD1 or TRBD2 (5 bases each). V was clipped by 2 bases and J by 6 bases, with 7 bases between them. CDR1 is MRHNA and CDR2 is SNTAGT in the germline V gene. The CDR3 loop spans 13 amino acids. The CDR3 region is CASSDGGAGELFF. CDR3 DNA: TGTGCCAGCAGTGACGGGGGTGCCGGGGAGCTGTTTTTT.

This chain joins TRBV4-2 and TRBJ2-3, with D tentatively TRBD2 (5 bases). Germline V gene sequence: CDR1 LGHNA, CDR2 YNFKEQ. The CDR3 is 13 amino acids. Trimming removed 5 bases at V and 4 bases at J, with 10 bases between. The CDR3 here is CASSLRVADTQYF. Written as DNA, the CDR3 is TGTGCCAGCAGCTTGAGGGTCGCAGATACGCAGTATTTT.